The next 29 T cell receptor beta chains were all read from a single sample in a study of T cell responses to AZD1222 COVID-19 vaccine. Profiling relied on immunoSEQ multiplex PCR, and the TCRdb table lists in-frame clones only, not all of them. Counted here are over 120,000 clones, approximately 90% occurring once; the ten biggest clones make up more than 3.5%. The sequences come from peripheral blood, collected on day 0 of AZD1222 vaccination. The receptors were gathered from an adult in good health.

The chain recombines TRBV12-5 with TRBJ2-1; 13 nucleotides line up with TRBD2. In germline, CDR1 is LGHNT, CDR2 FRNRAP. V lost 6 bases, J lost 7 bases, and 9 bases stayed unmatched. This CDR3 spans 16 amino acids. CDR3 DNA: TGTGCTAGTGGGTTAGGCGGGACTAGCGGGATAAATGAGCAGTTCTTC. Protein product: CASGLGGTSGINEQFF.

The chain links TRBV6-6 to TRBJ1-1; 9 bases map to TRBD1. Germline loops: CDR1 MNHNY, CDR2 SVGAGI (reference sequence). The J segment lost 4 bases and the V segment lost 0 bases, leaving 3 bases of the junction unmatched. There are 15 residues in the CDR3. This chain's CDR3 is CASSYSVTGGTEAFF. The CDR3 DNA sequence: TGTGCCAGCAGTTACTCCGTGACAGGGGGCACTGAAGCTTTCTTT.

The chain recombines TRBV10-3 with TRBJ2-7; 7 bases agree with TRBD1. The V gene end was trimmed by 10 bases and the J gene end by 3 bases; junction bases not matched to a gene: 3. Germline lookup yields CDR1 ENHRY and CDR2 SYGVKD. The CDR3 runs 11 residues. CDR3 loop: CATRDSYEQYF. In DNA form, the CDR3 reads TGTGCCACCCGGGACAGCTACGAGCAGTACTTC.

The gene calls are TRBV3-1 (or the pseudogene TRBV3-2) and TRBJ1-2; tentative D call: TRBD1 (6 bases). The CDR3 is made up of 14 amino acids. V was cut by 4 bases and J by 4 bases, with 13 bases left in between. The V gene's germline CDR1 is LGHDT and CDR2 YNNKEL (reference sequence). CDR3 DNA sequence: TGTGCCAGCAGCCTGGGACATACCCTCTATGGCTACACCTTC. Residues: CASSLGHTLYGYTF.

V gene TRBV7-8 combines with J gene TRBJ2-7, with D tentatively TRBD2 (5 bases). Per the germline V gene, CDR1 is SGHVS and CDR2 is FQNEAQ. V lost 1 base to trimming and J lost 6 bases, with 7 bases between them. The CDR3 loop spans 12 amino acids. The DNA of the CDR3 is TGTGCCAGCAGCTTAGGAGGGTCCGAGCAGTACTTC. Its protein product is CASSLGGSEQYF.

The rearrangement uses TRBV7-6 and TRBJ2-7; D is possibly TRBD1 or TRBD2 (6 bases each). The CDR3 is made up of 13 amino acids. The V and J ends lost 5 bases and 6 bases respectively, with 14 bases between them. The germline CDR1 and CDR2 sequences are SGHVS and FNYEAQ. The DNA for the CDR3 is TGTGCCAGCAGCCCTCGTCGGGGGCCCGAGCAGTACTTC. This encodes CASSPRRGPEQYF.

This chain links TRBV12-5 with TRBJ1-1; D unclear. Germline V CDR1 and CDR2: LGHNT, FRNRAP. This CDR3 has 11 residues. Trimming removed 6 bases at V and 6 bases at J, with 8 bases between. The CDR3 reads CASGWVSEAFF. CDR3 sequence (DNA): TGTGCTAGTGGGTGGGTATCTGAAGCTTTCTTT. The variable domain in full, completed from reference TRBV12-5 and TRBJ1-1, reads DARVTQTPRHKVTEMGQEVTMRCQPILGHNTVFWYRQTMMQGLELLAYFRNRAPLDDSGMPKDRFSAEMPDATLATLKIQPSEPRDSAVYFCASGWVSEAFFGQGTRLTVV.

The rearrangement uses TRBV2 and TRBJ1-5; TRBD1 matches 8 bases. Germline-derived CDR1 and CDR2 are SNHLY and FYNNEI. Trimming removed 6 bases from V and 5 bases from J; junction bases left unmatched: 9. This CDR3 is built from 15 residues. CDR3 nucleotides: TGTGCCAGCAGACCTGGACAGGGCTCTCATCAGCCCCAGCATTTT. Amino acids: CASRPGQGSHQPQHF.

The gene calls are TRBV4-1 and TRBJ2-2, with D maybe TRBD1 (7 bases). This CDR3 is built from 16 residues. The germline V gene encodes CDR1 MGHRA and CDR2 YSYEKL. Trimming removed 0 bases at V and 4 bases at J, with 12 bases between. CDR3 sequence: CASSQEEGAGTGELFF. DNA for the CDR3: TGCGCCAGCAGCCAAGAGGAGGGGGCTGGCACCGGGGAGCTGTTTTTT.

This chain links TRBV6-2 or TRBV6-3 with TRBJ1-1, with D possibly matching TRBD1 (6 bases). The CDR3 length is 16 residues. V was pared by 8 bases and J by 0 bases, with 19 bases between. Germline V gene sequence: CDR1 MNHEY, CDR2 SVGEGT. The CDR3 sequence: CASRSKGGVMNTEAFF. DNA of the CDR3: TGTGCCAGCCGTTCAAAGGGGGGGGTTATGAACACTGAAGCTTTCTTT.

DNA for the CDR3: TGCGCCAGCAGCGGCAGGAGGAACACTGAAGCTTTCTTT. Residues: CASSGRRNTEAFF. The V gene is TRBV5-1, the J gene TRBJ1-1; D is ambiguous. In germline, CDR1 is SGHRS, CDR2 YFSETQ. This CDR3 is 13 amino acids long. The V end lost 4 bases, the J end lost 1 base, and 8 bases lay between the germline ends.

The chain carries TRBV10-1 and TRBJ1-1, with D perhaps matching TRBD1 (6 bases). V was shortened by 0 bases and J by 4 bases, with 6 bases between the two germline ends. There are 13 residues in the CDR3. CDR1 WNHNN and CDR2 SYGVQD come from the germline V gene (reference sequence). In DNA form, the CDR3 reads TGCGCCAGCAGTGAGTCAGGGGGCACTGAAGCTTTCTTT. Translating it yields CASSESGGTEAFF.

CDR3 residues: CASSWGQSNTGELFF. The CDR3 DNA reads TGTGCCAGCAGCTGGGGACAGTCCAACACCGGGGAGCTGTTTTTT. The rearrangement uses TRBV7-9 and TRBJ2-2; TRBD1 matches 7 bases. Germline V gives CDR1 SEHNR, CDR2 FQNEAQ (reference sequence). J was trimmed by 2 bases and V by 4 bases; bases with no gene match: 4. The CDR3 runs 15 residues.

V usage is TRBV3-1 (or the pseudogene TRBV3-2) and J usage is TRBJ2-7; the match to TRBD1 covers 7 bases. Germline CDR1 is LGHDT and CDR2 is YNNKEL (reference sequence). The CDR3 is made up of 14 amino acids. V trimming: 5 bases; J trimming: 3 bases; junction bases outside the gene matches: 7. DNA of the CDR3: TGTGCCAGCAGCTACTGGGACAGTCACTACGAGCAGTACTTC. Residues: CASSYWDSHYEQYF.

The chain combines TRBV3-1 (or the pseudogene TRBV3-2) with TRBJ2-1; 10 bases agree with TRBD2. Germline V gene sequence: CDR1 LGHDT, CDR2 YNNKEL (reference sequence). There are 15 residues in the CDR3. Trimming at V came to 4 bases and at J to 0 bases, leaving 0 bases not matched to a gene. The DNA for the CDR3 is TGTGCCAGCAGCCCTAGCGGGAGCTCCTACAATGAGCAGTTCTTC. Protein product: CASSPSGSSYNEQFF.

This chain links TRBV25-1 with TRBJ1-4; weak D call: TRBD1 (5 bases). Trimming took 1 base from V and 4 from J, leaving 10 bases between them. Looked up from germline, CDR1 is MGHDK and CDR2 is SYGVNS. CDR3 length: 15 amino acids. The chain's CDR3 is CASSEWRGGNEKLFF. The CDR3 nucleotides are TGTGCCAGCAGTGAATGGCGGGGGGGTAATGAAAAACTGTTTTTT.

The rearrangement joins TRBV5-4 to TRBJ2-7; 7 bases map to TRBD2. Germline values: CDR1 SGHNT, CDR2 YYREEE (reference sequence). With 6 bases clipped from V and 2 bases from J, the junction kept 11 bases outside the gene matches. The CDR3 runs to 15 residues. The CDR3 region has the DNA TGTGCCAGCACCCACCTAGCGGACGGCCCCTACGAGCAGTACTTC. It codes for CASTHLADGPYEQYF.

The chain uses TRBV29-1 and TRBJ2-7; D might be TRBD2 (5 bases). Trimming left V 4 bases short and J 6 bases short, with 16 bases between. This CDR3 is 13 amino acids long. Germline assignment: CDR1 SQVTM and CDR2 ANQGSEA. CDR3 region: CSVALALTPEQYF. CDR3 nucleotide sequence: TGCAGCGTTGCTCTAGCTCTGACTCCCGAGCAGTACTTC.

The chain joins TRBV7-2 to TRBJ2-7; TRBD2 agrees at 11 bases. Trimming cost V 2 bases and J 5 bases; bases outside gene matches: 14. This CDR3 is built from 18 residues. In germline, CDR1 is SGHTA, CDR2 FQGNSA. CDR3: CASSLLGLAGGSSNEQYF. Written as DNA, the CDR3 is TGTGCCAGCAGCTTATTAGGGCTAGCGGGGGGAAGTAGCAACGAGCAGTACTTC.

The chain couples TRBV25-1 to TRBJ1-2; D perhaps matches TRBD1 (6 bases). There are 16 residues in the CDR3. CDR1 is MGHDK and CDR2 is SYGVNS in the germline V gene. V lost 6 bases to trimming and J lost 4 bases, with 21 bases between them. The CDR3 coding sequence is TGTGCCAGCAGCGTACCTACAGGGCCCATTGGCTATGGCTACACCTTC. Translation gives CASSVPTGPIGYGYTF.

The CDR3 coding sequence is TGTGCCAGCAGCTTGGAAGGGACAGGGGGGATCACCGGGGAGCTGTTTTTT. Its protein is CASSLEGTGGITGELFF. The rearrangement joins TRBV5-4 to TRBJ2-2; TRBD1 matches 11 bases. This CDR3 comprises 17 residues. Germline lookup yields CDR1 SGHNT and CDR2 YYREEE (reference sequence). With V trimmed by 0 bases and J by 4 bases, 5 bases remained unmatched.

This clone was recorded a few times. The rearrangement uses TRBV27 and TRBJ1-2; a possible D gene is TRBD1 (6 bases). This CDR3 contains 16 residues. Germline V CDR1 and CDR2: MNHEY, SMNVEV (reference sequence). The V and J ends lost 6 bases and 1 base respectively, with 18 bases between them. The CDR3 loop is CASSPPRRGGNYGYTF. CDR3 nucleotide sequence: TGTGCCAGCAGCCCCCCGAGGAGGGGGGGTAACTATGGCTACACCTTC.

The chain joins TRBV3-1 (or the pseudogene TRBV3-2) to TRBJ2-3, with D perhaps TRBD1 (6 bases). The CDR3 spans 17 residues. The germline V gene encodes CDR1 LGHDT and CDR2 YNNKEL (reference sequence). The ends were cut back, 1 base at V and 0 bases at J, with 14 bases in the middle. In nucleotides, the CDR3 is TGTGCCAGCAGCCAAGTGGGGGCAGGGAGAAGCACAGATACGCAGTATTTT. Protein product: CASSQVGAGRSTDTQYF.

This chain links TRBV9 with TRBJ2-3; 7 bases align to TRBD2. The CDR3 sequence is 14 residues long. Germline V gene sequence: CDR1 SGDLS, CDR2 YYNGEE. V lost 3 bases, J lost 6 bases, and 7 bases stayed unmatched. DNA of the CDR3: TGTGCCAGCAGCGAGGCGGGAGAAGGCGATACGCAGTATTTT. Amino acid sequence: CASSEAGEGDTQYF. The complete variable domain, with remaining parts taken from reference TRBV9 and TRBJ2-3, reads DSGVTQTPKHLITATGQRVTLRCSPRSGDLSVYWYQQSLDQGLQFLIQYYNGEERAKGNILERFSAQQFPDLHSELNLSSLELGDSALYFCASSEAGEGDTQYFGPGTRLTVL.

The chain combines TRBV6-5 with TRBJ1-5; D unclear. Germline V gene data show CDR1 as MNHEY and CDR2 as SVGAGI. V was clipped by 7 bases and J by 0 bases, with 13 bases between them. This CDR3 is built from 15 residues. The CDR3 loop is CASIPFWGSNQPQHF. CDR3 DNA sequence: TGTGCCAGCATCCCCTTTTGGGGTAGCAATCAGCCCCAGCATTTT.

The chain couples TRBV3-1 (or the pseudogene TRBV3-2) to TRBJ2-5, with D perhaps being TRBD1 or TRBD2 (6 bases each). Per the germline V gene, CDR1 is LGHDT and CDR2 is YNNKEL (reference sequence). The V end was cut by 5 bases, the J end by 7 bases, with 11 bases between. The CDR3 runs 12 residues. CDR3 nucleotide sequence: TGTGCCAGCAGCTCTAAGGGGGGGACCCAGTACTTC. As protein: CASSSKGGTQYF.

The V and J genes are TRBV11-2 and TRBJ2-3; 14 nucleotides line up with TRBD2. Germline lookup yields CDR1 SGHAT and CDR2 FQNNGV. The CDR3 has 18 amino acids. The trim removed 0 bases at V and 4 bases at J, leaving 6 bases unmatched. The chain's CDR3 is CASSLDGRTSGRSDTQYF. In nucleotides, the CDR3 is TGTGCCAGCAGCTTAGATGGGAGGACTAGCGGGAGGTCAGATACGCAGTATTTT. Filled out from reference TRBV11-2 and TRBJ2-3, the complete variable domain reads EAGVAQSPRYKIIEKRQSVAFWCNPISGHATLYWYQQILGQGPKLLIQFQNNGVVDDSQLPKDRFSAERLKGVDSTLKIQPAKLEDSAVYLCASSLDGRTSGRSDTQYFGPGTRLTVL.

The chain links TRBV6-5 to TRBJ2-7; 7 nucleotides match TRBD2. Unmatched junction bases numbered 4, after V lost 0 bases and J lost 2 bases. CDR1 MNHEY and CDR2 SVGAGI come from the germline V gene. The CDR3 loop spans 15 amino acids. In nucleotides, the CDR3 is TGTGCCAGCAGTTACTCGCGCGGGAGAACCTACGAGCAGTACTTC. This gives the protein CASSYSRGRTYEQYF.

This chain uses TRBV3-1 (or the pseudogene TRBV3-2) with TRBJ1-2; TRBD1 matches at 8 bases. CDR3 length: 17 residues. Germline V gene lookup returns CDR1 LGHDT and CDR2 YNNKEL (reference sequence). Losses at the gene ends were 5 bases for V and 1 base for J; bases not matched to a gene: 12. CDR3 DNA sequence: TGTGCCAGCAGCTCCGCCCGGGACAGGCAGATTAACTATGGCTACACCTTC. Its translation is CASSSARDRQINYGYTF.